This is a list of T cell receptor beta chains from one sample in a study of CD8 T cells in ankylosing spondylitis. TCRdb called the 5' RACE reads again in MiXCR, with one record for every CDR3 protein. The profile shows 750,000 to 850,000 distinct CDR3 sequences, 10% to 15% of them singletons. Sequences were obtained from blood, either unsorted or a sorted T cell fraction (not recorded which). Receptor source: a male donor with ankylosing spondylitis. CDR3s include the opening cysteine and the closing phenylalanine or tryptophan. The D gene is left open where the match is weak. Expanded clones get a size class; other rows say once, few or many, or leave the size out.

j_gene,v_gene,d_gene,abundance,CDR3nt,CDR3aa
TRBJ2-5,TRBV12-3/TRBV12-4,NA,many,TGTGCCAGCAGTCTAAGACCTGGGGAGACCCAGTACTTC,CASSLRPGETQYF
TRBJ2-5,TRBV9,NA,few,TGTGCCAGCAGCGTAGAAAGAGAAGAGACCCAGTACTTC,CASSVEREETQYF
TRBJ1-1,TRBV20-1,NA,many,TGCAGTGCCCCCGCGGTCATGAACACTGAAGCTTTCTTT,CSAPAVMNTEAFF
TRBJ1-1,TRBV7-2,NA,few,TGTGCCAGCAGCTTCACCGGGGGGGGTACTGAAGCTTTCTTT,CASSFTGGGTEAFF
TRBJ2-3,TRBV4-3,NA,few,TGCGCCAGCAGCCAAGATATGCAGACGCAGTATTTT,CASSQDMQTQYF
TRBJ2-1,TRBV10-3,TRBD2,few,TGTGCCATCAGTGAACTAGCGGGCCGGACCTACAATGAGCAGTTCTTC,CAISELAGRTYNEQFF
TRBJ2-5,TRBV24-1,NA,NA,TGTGCCACCAGTGATATCTCAACAGGGCACCAAGAGACCCAGTACTTC,CATSDISTGHQETQYF
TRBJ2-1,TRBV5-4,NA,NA,TGTGCCAGCAGCTTGGGCGCAGCTAGTTCCGATGAGCAGTTCTTC,CASSLGAASSDEQFF
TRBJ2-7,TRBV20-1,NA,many,TGCAGTGCTAGACCGGGGGCTCCCTACGAGCAGTACTTC,CSARPGAPYEQYF
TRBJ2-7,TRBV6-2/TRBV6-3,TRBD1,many,TGTGCCAGCAGTTCCCGGGACAGATCCTACGAGCAGTACTTC,CASSSRDRSYEQYF
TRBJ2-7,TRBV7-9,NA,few,TGTGCCAGCAGCCCCCGAGTGGACTACGAGCAGTACTTC,CASSPRVDYEQYF
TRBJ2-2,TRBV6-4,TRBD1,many,TGTGCCAGCAAGGGACAGGACAACACCGGGGAGCTGTTTTTT,CASKGQDNTGELFF
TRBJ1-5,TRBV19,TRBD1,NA,TGTGCCAGTAGTATAGAGAGAGGACAGGGGAGGCAGCCCCAGCATTTT,CASSIERGQGRQPQHF
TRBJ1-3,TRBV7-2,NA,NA,TGTGCCAGCAGCTTAGCGCCTGTTTTCTCTGGAAACACCATATATTTT,CASSLAPVFSGNTIYF
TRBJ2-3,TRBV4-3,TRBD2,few,TGCGCCAGCAGCCAACGGGGGGGTTTCTCAGATACGCAGTATTTT,CASSQRGGFSDTQYF
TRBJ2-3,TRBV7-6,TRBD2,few,TGTGCCAGCAGCTTAGCGCAGGCTAGCGGGGCGCTTACTTCTAGCACAGATACGCAGTATTTT,CASSLAQASGALTSSTDTQYF
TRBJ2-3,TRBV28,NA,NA,TGTGCCAGCTTCAAACGGATAAGCGGCAGGGGCACAGATACGCAGTATTTT,CASFKRISGRGTDTQYF
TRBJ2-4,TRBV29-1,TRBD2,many,TGCAGCGTTGAGGGGGGAGGGAACATTCAGTACTTC,CSVEGGGNIQYF
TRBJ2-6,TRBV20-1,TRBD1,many,TGCAGTGCTACCCCGGGACAGGGCAACTCTGGGGCCAACGTCCTGACTTTC,CSATPGQGNSGANVLTF
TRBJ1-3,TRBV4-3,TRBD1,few,TGCGCCAGCAGCCAACGGACAGGGCCTGGAAACACCATATATTTT,CASSQRTGPGNTIYF
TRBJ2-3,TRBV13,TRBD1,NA,TGTGCCAGCAGCGAACGGGACAGGGGCACAGATACGCAGTATTTT,CASSERDRGTDTQYF
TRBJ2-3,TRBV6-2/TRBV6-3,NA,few,TGTGCCAGCACCCCGCGGGGAATCACAGATACGCAGTATTTT,CASTPRGITDTQYF
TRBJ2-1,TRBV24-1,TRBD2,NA,TGTGCCACCAGTGAAACAGCGGGGGGGCGGTACAATGAGCAGTTCTTC,CATSETAGGRYNEQFF
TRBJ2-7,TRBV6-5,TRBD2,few,TGTGCCAGCAGTTACCGCCCCACGCTAGCGGGCGAGCAGTACTTC,CASSYRPTLAGEQYF
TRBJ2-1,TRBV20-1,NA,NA,TGCAGTCAATCGGAGGACCCATACAATGAGCAGTTCTTC,CSQSEDPYNEQFF
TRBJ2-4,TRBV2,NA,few,TGTGCCAGCAGTGATACCGCCAAAAACATTCAGTACTTC,CASSDTAKNIQYF
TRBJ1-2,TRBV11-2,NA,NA,TGTGCCAGCAGCCCTCGAGCGCGGGCGCATCTATTCCAGGGCTATGGCTACACCTTC,CASSPRARAHLFQGYGYTF
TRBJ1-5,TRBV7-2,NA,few,TGTGCCAGCAGCAAAGCCTCCAGTAGCAATCAGCCCCAGCATTTT,CASSKASSSNQPQHF
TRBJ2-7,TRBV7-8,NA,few,TGTGCCAGCAACCCCCCGCGTGGGTTTCCCTACGAGCAGTACTTC,CASNPPRGFPYEQYF
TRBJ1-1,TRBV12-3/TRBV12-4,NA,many,TGTGCCAGCAGTTTGGCGGGGAGGGAAGCTTTCTTT,CASSLAGREAFF
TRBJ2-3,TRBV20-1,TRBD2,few,TGCAGTGCTAGAGATGGGGAGACTAGCGGGGGAAATACGCAGTATTTT,CSARDGETSGGNTQYF
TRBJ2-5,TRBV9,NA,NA,TGTGCCAGCAGCGTGGGGGGGGCTGGCGAGACCCAGTACTTC,CASSVGGAGETQYF
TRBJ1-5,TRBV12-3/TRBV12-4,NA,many,TGTGCCAGCACCTTAGGGGTTGGGGGCAATCAGCCCCAGCATTTT,CASTLGVGGNQPQHF
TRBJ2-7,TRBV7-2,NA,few,TGTGCCAGCAGCTACCTGGGGGGAGCCAACTCCTACGAGCAGTACTTC,CASSYLGGANSYEQYF
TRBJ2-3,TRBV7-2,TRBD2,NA,TGTGCCAGCAGCTACCCCTCGGGAGGGGGGGTCGCAGATACGCAGTATTTT,CASSYPSGGGVADTQYF
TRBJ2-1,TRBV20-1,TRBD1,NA,TGCAGTGCTAGTATTGGGACAGGGTTCAACAATGAGCAGTTCTTC,CSASIGTGFNNEQFF
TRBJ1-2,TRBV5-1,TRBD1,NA,TGCGCCAGCAGCTGGATGGGACAGAACTATGGCTACACCTTC,CASSWMGQNYGYTF
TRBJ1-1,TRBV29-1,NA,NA,TGCAGCGTTGGGGGGATGGACACTGAAGCTTTCTTT,CSVGGMDTEAFF
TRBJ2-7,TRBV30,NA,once,TGTGCCTGGAGTGTCCCGGGACGATCCTACGAGCAGTACTTC,CAWSVPGRSYEQYF
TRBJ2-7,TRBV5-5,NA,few,TGTGCCAGCAGCTTCAACTTTCAACTGGGCTACGAGCAGTACTTC,CASSFNFQLGYEQYF
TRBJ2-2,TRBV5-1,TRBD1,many,TGCGCCAGCAGCAGGGACAGCCTCGGGGAGCTGTTTTTT,CASSRDSLGELFF
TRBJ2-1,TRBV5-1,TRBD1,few,TGCGCCAGCAGCCCGAGGGGGCTAGACAATGAGCAGTTCTTC,CASSPRGLDNEQFF
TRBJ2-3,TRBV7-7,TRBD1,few,TGTGCTAGCAGCAGGGGGACAGGGGGTATGGCAGATACGCAGTATTTT,CASSRGTGGMADTQYF
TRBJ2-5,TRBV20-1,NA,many,TGCAGTGCTAGAAAACAGGAGAAGCGGGAGACCCAGTACTTC,CSARKQEKRETQYF
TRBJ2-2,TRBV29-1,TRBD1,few,TGCAGCGCTGGACAGGGGGGGAACACCGGGGAGCTGTTTTTT,CSAGQGGNTGELFF
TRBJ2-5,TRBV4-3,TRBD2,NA,TGCGCCAGCAGCCAAGAGGGACTAGGGAGTGAGACCCAGTACTTC,CASSQEGLGSETQYF
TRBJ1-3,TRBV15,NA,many,TGTGCCACCAGCAGTTATGGAAACACCATATATTTT,CATSSYGNTIYF
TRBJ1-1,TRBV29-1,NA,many,TGCAGCGTACAAGGGGTCAGCACTGAAGCTTTCTTT,CSVQGVSTEAFF
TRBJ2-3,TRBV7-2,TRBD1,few,TGTGCCAGCAGCTTGGGACAGGGGCCCGGCACAGATACGCAGTATTTT,CASSLGQGPGTDTQYF
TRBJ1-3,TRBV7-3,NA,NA,TGTGCCAGCAGCTGGGACGACTCTGGAAACACCATATATTTT,CASSWDDSGNTIYF
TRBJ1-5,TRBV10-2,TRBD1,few,TGCGCCAGCAGGGGGGGACAGGGGTCCGTTGGGGCCCAGCATTTT,CASRGGQGSVGAQHF
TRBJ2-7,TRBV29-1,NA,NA,TGCAGCGTTGAATGGGGATTCCGGGACACGGGCTCCTACGAGCAGTACTTC,CSVEWGFRDTGSYEQYF
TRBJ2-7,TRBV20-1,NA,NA,TGCAGTGCTAGTTCCGTTGGACTCCTCAACGAGCAGTACTTC,CSASSVGLLNEQYF
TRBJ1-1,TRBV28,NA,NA,TGTGCCAGCAGTTTAGGGCCGGGGGTGAACACTGAAGCTTTCTTT,CASSLGPGVNTEAFF
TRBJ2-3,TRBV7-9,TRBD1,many,TGTGCCAGCAGCTTCGGGACAGGGAACACAGATACGCAGTATTTT,CASSFGTGNTDTQYF